These 25 T cell receptor beta chains share one sample of origin, sequenced in a study of radiation and T cells in renal cell carcinoma. This sample's time point: blood 4 weeks post-SBRT, at nephrectomy. The treatment: 15 Gy SBRT to primary tumor, nephrectomy 4 weeks later. The protocol was immunoSEQ multiplex PCR, while the TCRdb copy is restricted to in-frame clones and leaves out a portion. The table lists roughly 80,000 clones, approximately 82% of them singletons. The sequencing used blood, collected from a patient whose treatment included radiotherapy and nephrectomy. The receptor set was obtained from a woman in her fifties or sixties with renal cell carcinoma.

The chain combines TRBV6-5 with TRBJ1-2; 7 positions agree with TRBD1. The CDR3 loop spans 14 amino acids. Trimming removed 6 bases from V and 6 bases from J; junction bases left unmatched: 10. CDR1 is MNHEY and CDR2 is SVGAGI in the germline V gene. In DNA, the CDR3 is TGTGCCAGCAGAAAACCAGGGGGGTTTAATGGCTACACCTTC. Translating gives CASRKPGGFNGYTF.

This chain uses TRBV4-1 with TRBJ1-4; D remains ambiguous. The CDR3 is made up of 13 amino acids. V shed 4 bases and J shed 7 bases, with 10 bases lying between them. The germline gives CDR1 MGHRA, CDR2 YSYEKL. The CDR3 spells CASSPRAPEKLFF. CDR3 nucleotides: TGCGCCAGCAGCCCCCGCGCTCCTGAAAAACTGTTTTTT.

This clone came up a few times. For the CDR3, the DNA is TGTGCCAGCAGTTTATCGTCGTTGGCGGGCGCTGAAGCTTTCTTT. The encoded protein is CASSLSSLAGAEAFF. The rearrangement links TRBV27 to TRBJ1-1, with D hard to call. Trimming took 0 bases from V and 6 from J, leaving 14 bases between them. CDR3 length equals 15 residues. Germline CDR1 MNHEY, CDR2 SMNVEV (reference sequence).

The rearrangement uses TRBV28 and TRBJ2-5; D is unclear. Germline loops: CDR1 MDHEN, CDR2 SYDVKM. Trimming cost V 6 bases and J 3 bases, with 11 bases left between them. This CDR3 is built from 13 residues. CDR3: CASSSLLEETQYF. Written as DNA, the CDR3 is TGTGCCAGCAGCTCCTTGTTAGAAGAGACCCAGTACTTC.

This sequence joins TRBV5-4 and TRBJ2-5, with 9 bases fitting TRBD2. The DNA end favors TRBJ2-7, so the J call may be wrong. The CDR3 loop spans 16 amino acids. Germline V lookup: CDR1 SGHNT, CDR2 YYREEE (reference sequence). This CDR3 reads CASSPFSGGNTYEQYF. The CDR3 DNA reads TGTGCCAGCAGCCCTTTCAGCGGGGGGAATACCTACGAGCAGTACTTC.

The sample holds one count of this clone. V usage is TRBV2 and J usage is TRBJ2-1; D possibly matches TRBD1 or TRBD2 (5 bases each). This CDR3 has 13 amino acids. Looked up from germline, CDR1 is SNHLY and CDR2 is FYNNEI. V lost 8 bases to trimming and J lost 9 bases, with 17 bases between them. CDR3 bases: TGTGCCAGCCTATCGGAGACAGAGGGTGAGCAGTTCTTC. Protein sequence: CASLSETEGEQFF.

This chain joins TRBV5-1 and TRBJ1-1, with 8 bases identical to TRBD1. The V gene's germline CDR1 is SGHRS and CDR2 YFSETQ. The CDR3 is 14 residues long. V shed 0 bases, J shed 3 bases, and the junction held 1 base outside the gene matches. The CDR3 coding sequence is TGCGCCAGCAGCTTGGGACAGGGGTACACTGAAGCTTTCTTT. Protein sequence: CASSLGQGYTEAFF.

This chain connects TRBV6-6 to TRBJ1-4; D is ambiguous. V lost 9 bases and J 8 bases, leaving 13 bases between the germline ends. Germline V CDR1 and CDR2: MNHNY, SVGAGI (reference sequence). CDR3 size: 12 residues. CDR3 sequence (DNA): TGTGCCAGTCCCGGGTTCGCCGAAAAACTGTTTTTT. The encoded protein is CASPGFAEKLFF.

The chain uses TRBV6-4 and TRBJ2-1; TRBD1 matches at 8 bases. The CDR3 contains 13 residues. Germline V gives CDR1 MRHNA, CDR2 SNTAGT. The trim removed 1 base at V and 13 bases at J, leaving 6 bases unmatched. CDR3 sequence: CASSDFTGGQQFF. The DNA of the CDR3 is TGTGCCAGCAGTGACTTTACAGGGGGGCAACAGTTCTTC.

This clone was seen a handful of times. The gene calls are TRBV9 and TRBJ1-3, with 8 bases lining up with TRBD1. Unmatched junction bases numbered 8, after V lost 4 bases and J lost 2 bases. This CDR3 comprises 16 residues. Germline V gene sequence: CDR1 SGDLS, CDR2 YYNGEE. The CDR3 protein is CASSKDREVTGNTIYF. CDR3 DNA sequence: TGTGCCAGCAGCAAGGACAGGGAGGTGACTGGAAACACCATATATTTT.

Here the CDR3 DNA reads TGTGCCAGCAGCTTTGAAATCAGGGGGCACGAGCAGTACTTC. This codes for CASSFEIRGHEQYF. The V call is TRBV11-1, the J call TRBJ2-7; TRBD1 aligns across 8 bases. J lost 5 bases, V lost 3 bases, and 6 bases had no gene match. The germline V gene has CDR1 SGHAT and CDR2 FQDESV (reference sequence). The CDR3 length is 14 residues.

The V gene is TRBV11-2, the J gene TRBJ2-7; possible D gene TRBD2, 6 bases. The germline V and J ends were trimmed by 0 bases and 9 bases, with 12 bases remaining between them. The CDR3 spans 13 residues. Germline-derived CDR1 and CDR2 are SGHAT and FQNNGV. The CDR3 sequence: CASSLEPGAGQYF. CDR3 nucleotides: TGTGCCAGCAGCTTAGAGCCGGGAGCGGGGCAGTACTTC.

The chain has TRBV5-4 and TRBJ1-4; 7 nucleotides match TRBD1. This CDR3 comprises 15 residues. The trim removed 4 bases at V and 6 bases at J, leaving 9 bases unmatched. The germline CDR1 and CDR2 sequences are SGHNT and YYREEE (reference sequence). CDR3 nucleotides: TGTGCCAGCAGCGCAACGACAGGGTGGGATGAAAAACTGTTTTTT. Residues: CASSATTGWDEKLFF. Complete variable domain (other parts from reference TRBV5-4 and TRBJ1-4): ETGVTQSPTHLIKTRGQQVTLRCSSQSGHNTVSWYQQALGQGPQFIFQYYREEENGRGNFPPRFSGLQFPNYSSELNVNALELDDSALYLCASSATTGWDEKLFFGSGTQLSVL.

The chain links TRBV4-1 to TRBJ2-4; possibly TRBD2 for D (6 bases). This CDR3 contains 15 residues. V was pared by 4 bases and J by 7 bases, with 17 bases between. Germline values: CDR1 MGHRA, CDR2 YSYEKL. In DNA, the CDR3 is TGCGCCAGCAGCCGCGTGCAACTCAGCGGGAACATTCAGTACTTC. Amino acid sequence: CASSRVQLSGNIQYF.

The chain uses TRBV28 and TRBJ2-5; TRBD1 agrees at 11 bases. Germline V gives CDR1 MDHEN, CDR2 SYDVKM. With 3 bases clipped from V and 4 bases from J, the junction kept 4 bases outside the gene matches. The CDR3 spans 15 residues. The CDR3 here is CASSFGQGARETQYF. The DNA of the CDR3 is TGTGCCAGCAGTTTCGGACAGGGGGCGAGAGAGACCCAGTACTTC.

This clone was observed a few times. The chain joins TRBV7-3 to TRBJ1-1, with TRBD1 identical over 12 bases. From germline, CDR1 is SGHTA and CDR2 FQGTGA. The CDR3 runs to 16 residues. Trimming took 1 base from V and 8 from J; bases not matched to a gene: 8. DNA for the CDR3: TGTGCCAGCAGCTTAAACTCGGGACAGGGGGCCGGGGAAGCTTTCTTT. Protein: CASSLNSGQGAGEAFF.

J is TRBJ1-3 and V is TRBV14; D call uncertain. Germline loops: CDR1 SGHDN, CDR2 FVKESK. Trimming removed 3 bases from V and 4 bases from J, with 13 bases in between. CDR3 length: 15 amino acids. The CDR3 protein is CASSHSGKDGNTIYF. The DNA for the CDR3 is TGTGCCAGCAGCCATTCTGGGAAAGACGGAAACACCATATATTTT.

The chain carries TRBV5-5 and TRBJ1-2; D is ambiguous. Germline V gives CDR1 SGHKS, CDR2 YYEKEE (reference sequence). This CDR3 is built from 15 residues. V was trimmed by 4 bases and J by 3 bases, leaving 16 bases between them. This chain's CDR3 is CASSSDRWVDYGYTF. The DNA for the CDR3 is TGTGCCAGCAGCAGTGATCGGTGGGTGGACTATGGCTACACCTTC.

The chain employs TRBV11-3 and TRBJ1-5; possibly TRBD1 for D (6 bases). Per germline, CDR1 SGHNT and CDR2 YENEEA. V was pared by 3 bases and J by 9 bases, with 24 bases between. The length of the CDR3 is 17 residues. CDR3 bases: TGTGCCAGCAGCTTCTACACAATACACAGGGTGGGACGGCCCCAGCATTTT. Translated, it gives CASSFYTIHRVGRPQHF.

This chain connects TRBV29-1 to TRBJ2-2; 9 bases match TRBD1. Losses at the gene ends were 7 bases for V and 3 bases for J; bases not matched to a gene: 6. CDR3 length equals 14 residues. Germline CDR1 SQVTM, CDR2 ANQGSEA. CDR3 sequence: CSAIQGADTGELFF. DNA of the CDR3: TGCAGCGCCATACAGGGGGCGGACACCGGGGAGCTGTTTTTT.

The chain links TRBV7-2 to TRBJ1-2; possible D gene TRBD1, 6 bases. The CDR3 covers 15 residues. V gave up 5 bases and J gave up 7 bases, with 20 bases separating them. Looked up from germline, CDR1 is SGHTA and CDR2 is FQGNSA. The CDR3, as DNA: TGTGCCAGCAGCGTCCCCGGGGGCCTCCTGGGTGGCTACACCTTC. Translated: CASSVPGGLLGGYTF.

The chain employs TRBV29-1 and TRBJ2-3; 11 bases map to TRBD2. CDR1 and CDR2 (germline): SQVTM, ANQGSEA. Trimming removed 8 bases from V and 4 bases from J; junction bases left unmatched: 11. The CDR3 totals 15 residues. The CDR3 loop is CSTPTSGAYSDTQYF. In DNA, the CDR3 is TGCAGCACTCCGACTAGCGGGGCCTACTCAGATACGCAGTATTTT.

The V call is TRBV5-6, the J call TRBJ2-1; D call uncertain. The CDR3 covers 17 residues. V was trimmed by 0 bases and J by 0 bases, leaving 13 bases between them. Germline V gene lookup returns CDR1 SGHDT and CDR2 YYEEEE. CDR3 loop: CASSLGVQTASYNEQFF. Written as DNA, the CDR3 is TGTGCCAGCAGCTTGGGGGTTCAGACTGCCTCCTACAATGAGCAGTTCTTC.

This chain connects TRBV2 to TRBJ1-5; 7 positions agree with TRBD1. V dropped 3 bases and J dropped 3; count of bases not matched to a gene: 2. This CDR3 contains 14 residues. Germline V gene sequence: CDR1 SNHLY, CDR2 FYNNEI. The CDR3 DNA sequence: TGTGCCAGCAGTGACAGGGGGAACAATCAGCCCCAGCATTTT. Translating it yields CASSDRGNNQPQHF.

This chain joins TRBV5-1 and TRBJ1-4; TRBD1 matches 9 bases. CDR1 is SGHRS and CDR2 is YFSETQ in the germline V gene. The CDR3 consists of 15 residues. J gave up 5 bases and V 4 bases, and 6 bases lay outside the gene matches. Written as DNA, the CDR3 is TGCGCCAGCAGCACCTCCGGGACAGGGAATGAAAAACTGTTTTTT. Its translation: CASSTSGTGNEKLFF.